This T cell receptor (beta chain) is from a study of blood T cell repertoires in COVID-19. For the study at large: Samples representing acute and convalescent COVID-19 were sourced from the United States, Italy and Spain. T cells, B-cell-depleted T cells, or PBMCs supplied cDNA or gDNA.

This clone came up a few times. How the authors handled the data: Reference gene primer amplification gave estimated nucleated cell counts. Assay used: immunoSEQ multiplex PCR; TCRdb lists only in-frame clones, some missing. From that table come the V and J calls and clone size; the DNA was used to work out D and trimming. The data contain about 73,000 clones, roughly 85% of them singletons. Per the germline V gene, CDR1 is MNHEY and CDR2 is SVGAGI. CDR3 length: 16 residues. V lost 1 base and J 0 bases, leaving 12 bases between the germline ends. Source material: peripheral blood. The J gene is TRBJ1-2, the V gene TRBV6-5; no reliable D call. The sequence derives from an older woman with acute or convalescent COVID-19. CDR3: CASSYWEGAANYGYTF. The CDR3 bases are TGTGCCAGCAGTTACTGGGAGGGTGCAGCTAACTATGGCTACACCTTC.